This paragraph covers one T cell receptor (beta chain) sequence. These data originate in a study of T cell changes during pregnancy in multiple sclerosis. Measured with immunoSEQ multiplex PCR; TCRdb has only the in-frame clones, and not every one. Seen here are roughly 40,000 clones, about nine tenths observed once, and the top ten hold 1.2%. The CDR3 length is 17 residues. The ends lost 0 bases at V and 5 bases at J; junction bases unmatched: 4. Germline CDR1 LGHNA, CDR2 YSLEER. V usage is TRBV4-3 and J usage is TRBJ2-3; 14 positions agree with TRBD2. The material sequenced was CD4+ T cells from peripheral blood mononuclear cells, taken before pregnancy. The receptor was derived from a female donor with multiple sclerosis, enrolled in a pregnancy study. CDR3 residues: CASSQEVGTSGRDTQYF. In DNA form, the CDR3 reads TGCGCCAGCAGCCAAGAGGTAGGGACTAGCGGGAGAGATACGCAGTATTTT.